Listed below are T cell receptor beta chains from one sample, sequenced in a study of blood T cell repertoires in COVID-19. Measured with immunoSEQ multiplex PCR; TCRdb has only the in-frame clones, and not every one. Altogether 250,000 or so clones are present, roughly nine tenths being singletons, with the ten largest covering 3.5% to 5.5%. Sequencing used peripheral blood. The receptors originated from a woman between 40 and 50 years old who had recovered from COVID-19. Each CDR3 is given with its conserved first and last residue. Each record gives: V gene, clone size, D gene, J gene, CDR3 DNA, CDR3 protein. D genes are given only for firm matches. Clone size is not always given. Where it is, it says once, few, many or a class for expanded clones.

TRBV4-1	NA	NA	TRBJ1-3	TGCGCCAGCAGCCAAGATACCAGGGAAGGAAACACCATATATTTT	CASSQDTREGNTIYF
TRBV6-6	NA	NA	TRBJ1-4	TGTGCCAGCAGTTACAGTCGGGGGTCGGGTGAAAAACTGTTTTTT	CASSYSRGSGEKLFF
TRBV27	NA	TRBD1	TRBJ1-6	TGTGCCAGCAGTTTAAGGTCGGGACAGGGAAATTCACCCCTCCACTTT	CASSLRSGQGNSPLHF
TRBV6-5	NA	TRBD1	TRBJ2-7	TGTGCCAGCACCGCGGGACAGGGCTACGAGCAGTACTTC	CASTAGQGYEQYF
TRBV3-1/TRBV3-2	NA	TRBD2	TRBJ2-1	TGTGCCAGCAGCCAACCACCCCTCGGACTAGCGGGTGGGGAGCAGTTCTTC	CASSQPPLGLAGGEQFF
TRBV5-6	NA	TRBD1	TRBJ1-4	TGTGCCAGCAGCTTCCGGGACAGCGAAGAAAAACTGTTTTTT	CASSFRDSEEKLFF
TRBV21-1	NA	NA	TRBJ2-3	TGTGCCAGCAGCAATTCCAAACGCGGGAGGCCACATCAGGATACGCAGTATTTT	CASSNSKRGRPHQDTQYF
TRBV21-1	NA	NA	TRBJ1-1	TGTGCCAGCAGCAAAGGGGCTGGCGGGGGAAACACTGAAGCTTTCTTT	CASSKGAGGGNTEAFF
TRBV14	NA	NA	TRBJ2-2	TGTGCCAGCAGTTGGGCCTCCCTGGCGGGGGAGCTGTTTTTT	CASSWASLAGELFF
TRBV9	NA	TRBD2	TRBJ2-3	TGTGCCAGCAGCTCCCCCCTGGGAGCGGGAGGTTCCCCTAGCACAGATACGCAGTATTTT	CASSSPLGAGGSPSTDTQYF
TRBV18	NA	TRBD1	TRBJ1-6	TGTGCCAGCTCACGCAACCAGCAGGGGGATTCACCCCTCCACTTT	CASSRNQQGDSPLHF
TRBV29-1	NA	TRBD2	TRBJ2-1	TGCAGCGTTGATGGGGCTAGCGGGGGGATTTTAGATGAGCAGTTCTTC	CSVDGASGGILDEQFF
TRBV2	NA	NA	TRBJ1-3	TGTGCCAGTCGGAGCTCTGGAAACACCATATATTTT	CASRSSGNTIYF
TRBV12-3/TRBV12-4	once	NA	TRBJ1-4	TGTGCCAGCAGTTTATCAGGGAAAAAACTGTTTTTT	CASSLSGKKLFF
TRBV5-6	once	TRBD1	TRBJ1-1	TGTGCCAGCAGCTTGTCCGGACAGGGACAAACTGAAGCTTTCTTT	CASSLSGQGQTEAFF
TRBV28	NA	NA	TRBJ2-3	TGTGCCAGCAGTTTACCACCAGGGGCGACAGATACGCAGTATTTT	CASSLPPGATDTQYF
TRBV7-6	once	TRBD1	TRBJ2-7	TGTGCCAGCAGCCGAGGGACAGGGGGTTACGAGCAGTACTTC	CASSRGTGGYEQYF
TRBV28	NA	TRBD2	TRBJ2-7	TGTGCCAGCAGTGCCGGGAGGACCGGGGGGAGATACGAGCAGTACTTC	CASSAGRTGGRYEQYF
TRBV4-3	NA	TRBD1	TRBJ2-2	TGCGCCAGCAGCCAACCTTCGACAGGGCCCGACGGGGAGCTGTTTTTT	CASSQPSTGPDGELFF
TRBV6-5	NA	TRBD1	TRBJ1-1	TGTGCCAGCATCTATACAGGGGGCACTGAAGCTTTCTTT	CASIYTGGTEAFF
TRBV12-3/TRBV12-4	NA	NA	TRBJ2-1	TGTGCCAGCAGTCAAGGGGGGGGTGAGCAGTTCTTC	CASSQGGGEQFF
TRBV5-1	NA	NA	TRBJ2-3	TGCGCCAGCAGCCGGACGGGGTCAGTCACAGATACGCAGTATTTT	CASSRTGSVTDTQYF
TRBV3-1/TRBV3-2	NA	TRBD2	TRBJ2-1	TGTGCCAGCAGCCAAGCTAGCGGGGACTACAATGAGCAGTTCTTC	CASSQASGDYNEQFF
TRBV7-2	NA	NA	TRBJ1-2	TGTGCCAGCAGCTTAATTATTAGGTCAGGGAACTATGGCTACACCTTC	CASSLIIRSGNYGYTF